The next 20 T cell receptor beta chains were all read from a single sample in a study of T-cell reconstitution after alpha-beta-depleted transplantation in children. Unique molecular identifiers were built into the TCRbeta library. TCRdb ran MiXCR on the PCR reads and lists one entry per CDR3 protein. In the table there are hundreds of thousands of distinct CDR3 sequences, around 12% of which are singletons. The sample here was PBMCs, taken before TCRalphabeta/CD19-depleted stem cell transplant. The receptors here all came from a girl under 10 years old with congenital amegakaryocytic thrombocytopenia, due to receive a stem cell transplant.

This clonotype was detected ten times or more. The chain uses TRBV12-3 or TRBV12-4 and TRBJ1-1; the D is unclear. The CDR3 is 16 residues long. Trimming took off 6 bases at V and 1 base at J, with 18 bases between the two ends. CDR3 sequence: CASRLTDFAENTEAFF. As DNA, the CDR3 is TGTGCCAGCAGACTCACAGACTTCGCAGAGAACACTGAAGCTTTCTTT.

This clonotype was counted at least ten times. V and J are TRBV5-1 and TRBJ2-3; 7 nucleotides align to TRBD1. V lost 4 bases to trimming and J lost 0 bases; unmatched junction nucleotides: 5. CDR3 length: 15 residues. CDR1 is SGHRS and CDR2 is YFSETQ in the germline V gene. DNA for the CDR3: TGCGCCAGCAGCACAAACAGGGGAAGCACAGATACGCAGTATTTT. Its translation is CASSTNRGSTDTQYF.

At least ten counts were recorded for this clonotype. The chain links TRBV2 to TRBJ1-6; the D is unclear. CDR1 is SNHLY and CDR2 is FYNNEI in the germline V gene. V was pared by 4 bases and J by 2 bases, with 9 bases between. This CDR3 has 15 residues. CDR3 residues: CASSGLTPYNSPLHF. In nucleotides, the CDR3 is TGTGCCAGCAGTGGGTTGACTCCCTATAATTCACCCCTCCACTTT.

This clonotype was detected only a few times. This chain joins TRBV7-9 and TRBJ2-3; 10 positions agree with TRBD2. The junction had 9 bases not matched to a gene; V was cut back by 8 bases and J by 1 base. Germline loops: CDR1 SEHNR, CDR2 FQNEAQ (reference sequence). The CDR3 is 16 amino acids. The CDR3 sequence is CASPYGLAGGTDTQYF. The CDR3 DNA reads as TGTGCCAGCCCCTATGGCCTAGCGGGAGGCACAGATACGCAGTATTTT.

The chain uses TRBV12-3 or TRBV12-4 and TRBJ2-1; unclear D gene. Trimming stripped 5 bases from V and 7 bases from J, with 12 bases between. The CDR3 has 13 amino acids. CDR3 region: CASSNLHENEQFF. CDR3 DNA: TGTGCCAGCAGTAACCTCCATGAAAATGAGCAGTTCTTC.

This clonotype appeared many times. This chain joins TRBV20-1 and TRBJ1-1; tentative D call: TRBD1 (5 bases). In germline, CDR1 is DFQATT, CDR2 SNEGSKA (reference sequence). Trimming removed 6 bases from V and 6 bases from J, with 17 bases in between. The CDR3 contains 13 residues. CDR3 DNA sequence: TGCAGTGCCGGCGAAACAGGCGTCCCTGAAGCTTTCTTT. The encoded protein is CSAGETGVPEAFF.

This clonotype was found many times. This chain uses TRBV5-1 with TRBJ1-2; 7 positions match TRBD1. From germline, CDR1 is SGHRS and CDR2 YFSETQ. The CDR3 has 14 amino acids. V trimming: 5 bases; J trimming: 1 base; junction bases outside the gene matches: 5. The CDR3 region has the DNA TGCGCCAGCAGGATACAGGGGATTAACTATGGCTACACCTTC. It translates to CASRIQGINYGYTF.

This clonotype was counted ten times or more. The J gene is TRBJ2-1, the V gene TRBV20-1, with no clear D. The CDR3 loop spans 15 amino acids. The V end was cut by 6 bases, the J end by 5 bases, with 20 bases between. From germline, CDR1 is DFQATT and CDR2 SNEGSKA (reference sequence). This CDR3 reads CSAHLTRNPDNEQFF. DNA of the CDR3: TGCAGTGCGCACCTGACTCGGAATCCGGACAATGAGCAGTTCTTC.

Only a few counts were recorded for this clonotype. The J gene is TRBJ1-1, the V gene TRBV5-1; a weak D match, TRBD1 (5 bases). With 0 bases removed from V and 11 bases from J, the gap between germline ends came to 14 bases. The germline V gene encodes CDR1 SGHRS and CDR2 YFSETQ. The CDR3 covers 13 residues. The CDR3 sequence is CASSLEPGFMAFF. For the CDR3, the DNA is TGCGCCAGCAGCTTGGAACCAGGGTTTATGGCTTTCTTT. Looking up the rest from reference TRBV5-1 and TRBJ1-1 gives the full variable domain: KAGVTQTPRYLIKTRGQQVTLSCSPISGHRSVSWYQQTPGQGLQFLFEYFSETQRNKGNFPGRFSGRQFSNSRSEMNVSTLELGDSALYLCASSLEPGFMAFFGQGTRLTVV.

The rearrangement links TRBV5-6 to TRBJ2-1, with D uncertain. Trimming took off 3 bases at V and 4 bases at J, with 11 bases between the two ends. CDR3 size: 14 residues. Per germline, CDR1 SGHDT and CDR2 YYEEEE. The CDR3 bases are TGTGCCAGCAGCTCCTGGCGAGGTTACAATGAGCAGTTCTTC. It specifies CASSSWRGYNEQFF.

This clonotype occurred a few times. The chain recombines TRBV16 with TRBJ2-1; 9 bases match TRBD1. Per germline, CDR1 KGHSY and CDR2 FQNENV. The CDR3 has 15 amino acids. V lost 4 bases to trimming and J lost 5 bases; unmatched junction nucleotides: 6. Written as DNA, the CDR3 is TGTGCCAGCAGCCGCCGGGACAGGGTCGACAATGAGCAGTTCTTC. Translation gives CASSRRDRVDNEQFF.

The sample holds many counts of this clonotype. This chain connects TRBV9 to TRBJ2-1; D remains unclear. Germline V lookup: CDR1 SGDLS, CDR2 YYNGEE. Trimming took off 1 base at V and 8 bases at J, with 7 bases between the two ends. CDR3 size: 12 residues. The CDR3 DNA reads TGTGCCAGCAGCGTACGGAGCCATGAGCAGTTCTTC. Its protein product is CASSVRSHEQFF.

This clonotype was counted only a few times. CDR3 nucleotide sequence: TGTGCCAGCAGCTTACTAGCCCTACAGGGAGAGACCCAGTACTTC. Translated, it gives CASSLLALQGETQYF. The V and J genes are TRBV7-9 and TRBJ2-5, with a possible D match to TRBD1 (6 bases). The CDR3 runs to 15 residues. The germline V gene has CDR1 SEHNR and CDR2 FQNEAQ (reference sequence). V was trimmed by 2 bases and J by 4 bases, leaving 14 bases between them.

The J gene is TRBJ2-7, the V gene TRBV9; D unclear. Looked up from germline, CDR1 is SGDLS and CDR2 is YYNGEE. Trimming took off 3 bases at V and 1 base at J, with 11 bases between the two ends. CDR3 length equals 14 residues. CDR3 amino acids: CASSAGSHSYEQYF. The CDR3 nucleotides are TGTGCCAGCAGCGCCGGGTCCCATTCCTACGAGCAGTACTTC.

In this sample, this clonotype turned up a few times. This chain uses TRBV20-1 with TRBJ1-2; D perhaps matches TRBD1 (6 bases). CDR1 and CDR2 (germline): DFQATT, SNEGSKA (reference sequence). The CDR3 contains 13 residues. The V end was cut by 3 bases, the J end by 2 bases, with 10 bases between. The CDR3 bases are TGCAGTGCTAGCTTGGGGGCGAACTATGGCTACACCTTC. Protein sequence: CSASLGANYGYTF.

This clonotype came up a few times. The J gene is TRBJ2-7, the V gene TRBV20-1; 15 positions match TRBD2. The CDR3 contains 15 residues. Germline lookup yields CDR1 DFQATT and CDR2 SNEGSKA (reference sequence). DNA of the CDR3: TGCACCGAGCCTACACCGGGACTAGCGGGAGGAGATCCGTACTTC. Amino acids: CTEPTPGLAGGDPYF.

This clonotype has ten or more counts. For the CDR3, the DNA is TGTGCCATCAGCTTCTCCCCCGATTCACCCCTCCACTTT. It codes for CAISFSPDSPLHF. The chain links TRBV10-3 to TRBJ1-6; D call uncertain. The germline V and J ends were trimmed by 6 bases and 8 bases, with 11 bases remaining between them. CDR1 ENHRY and CDR2 SYGVKD come from the germline V gene. The CDR3 is 13 amino acids.

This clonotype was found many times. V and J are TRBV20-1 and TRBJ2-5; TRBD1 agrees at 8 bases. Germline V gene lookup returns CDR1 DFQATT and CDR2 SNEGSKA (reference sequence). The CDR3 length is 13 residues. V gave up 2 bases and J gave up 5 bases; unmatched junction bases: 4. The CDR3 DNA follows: TGCAGTGCTAGAATCCAGGGGGCGGAGACCCAGTACTTC. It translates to CSARIQGAETQYF.

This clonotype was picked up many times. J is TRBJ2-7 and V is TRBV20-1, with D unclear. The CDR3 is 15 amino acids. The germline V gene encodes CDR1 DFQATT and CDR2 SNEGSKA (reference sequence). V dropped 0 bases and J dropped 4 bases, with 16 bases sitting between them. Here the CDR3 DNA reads TGCAGTGCTAGAGATATACCCATCCGAACATACGAGCAGTACTTC. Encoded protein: CSARDIPIRTYEQYF.

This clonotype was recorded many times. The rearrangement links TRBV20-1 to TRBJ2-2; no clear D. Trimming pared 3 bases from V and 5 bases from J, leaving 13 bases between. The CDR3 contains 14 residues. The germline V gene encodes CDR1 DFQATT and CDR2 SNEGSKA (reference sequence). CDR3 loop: CSASPAGVTGELFF. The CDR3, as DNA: TGCAGTGCTAGCCCTGCAGGCGTAACCGGGGAGCTGTTTTTT.